This TCR beta chain is drawn from a study of blood T cell repertoires in COVID-19. Study details: The United States, Italy and Spain supplied acute and convalescent COVID-19 samples.

V lost 5 bases, J lost 5 bases, and 8 bases stayed unmatched. Germline CDR1 SGHTA, CDR2 FQGNSA. The CDR3 runs to 14 residues. The repertoire was sequenced with immunoSEQ multiplex PCR; TCRdb's copy has only in-frame clones and lacks some. The sample has fewer than 400,000 clones, 80% to 90% seen once; the top ten hold about 8.9%. Recovery meant two consecutive negative NP/OP PCR tests, professional clearance, or resolved symptoms. Sample: PBMCs or T cells enriched from blood (not recorded which). The chain has TRBV7-2 and TRBJ2-5, with TRBD1 matching 7 bases. The receptor's source is a woman in her late teens or twenties who had recovered from COVID-19. The CDR3 loop reads CASSPTGAGETQYF. CDR3 nucleotide sequence: TGTGCCAGCAGCCCCACAGGGGCCGGGGAGACCCAGTACTTC.